The clone carrying this TCR beta chain was counted a few times. Construction of TCR beta libraries relied on iRepertoire HTBI primers and on Arm-PCR targeting CDR3 regions. Each CDR3 protein is one row after TCRdb ran MiXCR on the multiplex PCR reads. Of around 500,000 distinct CDR3 sequences detected, about 14% appear once; the ten largest clones hold more than 8.5%. This entry comes from a study of regulatory T cells in long-lasting Graves disease. Described time point: newly diagnosed GD, antithyroid drugs for less than 3 months. Following extraction of RNA from PBMCs, that RNA was used to make the TCR library. Deletions cut 7 bases from V and 7 bases from J, with 14 bases between. CDR3 size: 13 residues. Germline-derived CDR1 and CDR2 are MNHNS and SASEGT. These same records also appear under a second study, on T cells in Graves' hyperthyroidism and ophthalmopathy. Per that study: RT-PCR in the first round (using the HTBI primer set) targeted the TCR CDR3.

The sequence came from a young man with Graves disease. This material consisted of peripheral blood mononuclear cells (PBMCs), taken at new diagnosis, from a patient treated with antithyroid drugs. The chain is built from TRBV6-1 and TRBJ1-5; D might be TRBD1 (6 bases). CDR3: CASTGSGGQPQHF. Here the CDR3 DNA reads TGTGCCAGCACCGGATCGGGGGGCCAGCCCCAGCATTTT.